This T cell receptor beta chain emerged from a study of T-cell memory formation after mild COVID-19. CDR1 and CDR2 from the germline V gene are SGHTA and FQGNSA. The CDR3 loop spans 13 amino acids. V was cut by 3 bases and J by 4 bases, with 7 bases left in between. In its sample, this clonotype was seen many times. TCRdb re-called the 5' RACE reads with MiXCR, one entry per CDR3 protein. Of about 200,000 distinct CDR3 sequences in the sample, just over 9.5% were seen once. The rearrangement uses TRBV7-2 and TRBJ2-4; weak D call: TRBD2 (5 bases). Input material: PBMCs or a T cell subset sorted from them (not recorded which). The TCR sequence derives from a man younger than 35 who had mild COVID-19 (a few samples of this study predate the infection). Cell type and time point are not known. In DNA, the CDR3 is TGTGCCAGCAGCTTTCCGGGAAAAAACATTCAGTACTTC. This sequence encodes CASSFPGKNIQYF.